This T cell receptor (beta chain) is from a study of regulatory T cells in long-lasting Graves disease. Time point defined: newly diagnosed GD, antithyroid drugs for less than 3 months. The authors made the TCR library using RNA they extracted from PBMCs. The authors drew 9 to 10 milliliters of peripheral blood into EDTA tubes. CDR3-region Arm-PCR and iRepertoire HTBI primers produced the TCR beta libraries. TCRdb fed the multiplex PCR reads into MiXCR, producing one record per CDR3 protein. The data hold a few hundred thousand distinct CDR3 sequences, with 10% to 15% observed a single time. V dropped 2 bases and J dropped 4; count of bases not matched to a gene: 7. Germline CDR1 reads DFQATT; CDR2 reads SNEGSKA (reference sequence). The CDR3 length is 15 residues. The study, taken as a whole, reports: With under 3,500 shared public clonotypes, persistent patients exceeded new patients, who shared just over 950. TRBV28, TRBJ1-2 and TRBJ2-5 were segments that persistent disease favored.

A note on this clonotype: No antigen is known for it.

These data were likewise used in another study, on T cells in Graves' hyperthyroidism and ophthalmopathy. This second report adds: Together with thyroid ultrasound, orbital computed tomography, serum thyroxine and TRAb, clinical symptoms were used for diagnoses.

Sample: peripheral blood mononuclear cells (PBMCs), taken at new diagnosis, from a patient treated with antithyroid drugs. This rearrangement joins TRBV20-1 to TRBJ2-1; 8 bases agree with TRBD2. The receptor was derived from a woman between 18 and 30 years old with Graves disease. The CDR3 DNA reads TGCAGTGCTAGACTTCGGGGGGGCACTTACAATGAGCAGTTCTTC. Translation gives CSARLRGGTYNEQFF.